Each of the 18 T cell receptor beta chains below was sequenced from the same sample in a study of blood T cell repertoires in COVID-19 (dated by TCRdb to about 2020). The library was generated by the immunoSEQ multiplex PCR assay. TCRdb took over this immuneACCESS table, retaining in-frame rearrangements with V and J assigned. Such tables are incomplete; in checked studies, under half of the missing clones stem from an unresolved V gene, and the remainder is unexplained. Here the sample has hundreds of thousands of clones; roughly 80% occur a single time. Of the sample, 7.5% is held by the ten largest clones. The sequenced sample consisted of peripheral blood. These receptors were collected from a woman aged 80 or over with COVID-19, enrolled during active disease.

The genes are TRBV24-1 and TRBJ2-1, with 10 positions matching TRBD2. J gave up 8 bases and V 5 bases, and 11 bases lay outside the gene matches. CDR3 length: 16 amino acids. Germline V lookup: CDR1 KGHDR, CDR2 SFDVKD. As DNA, the CDR3 is TGTGCCACCAGTGTCTGGACTAGCGGCAGAACCCATGAGCAGTTCTTC. Protein: CATSVWTSGRTHEQFF.

J is TRBJ1-1 and V is TRBV12-5, with a weak D call TRBD1 (5 bases). The germline V and J ends were trimmed by 6 bases and 1 base, with 15 bases remaining between them. CDR3 length: 15 residues. The V gene's germline CDR1 is LGHNT and CDR2 FRNRAP. This CDR3 is CASGLNVGGNTEAFF. The CDR3 DNA sequence: TGTGCTAGTGGCTTAAATGTGGGGGGGAACACTGAAGCTTTCTTT.

This rearrangement joins TRBV12-3 or TRBV12-4 to TRBJ1-1; no firm D call. The CDR3 has 13 amino acids. V lost 3 bases and J 2 bases, leaving 7 bases between the germline ends. This chain's CDR3 is CASSFLYNTEAFF. As DNA, the CDR3 is TGTGCCAGCAGTTTTCTCTATAACACTGAAGCTTTCTTT.

A word on this clone: The same CDR3 can be traced to other DNA sequences in this sample. The chain employs TRBV6-5 and TRBJ1-5; a weak D match, TRBD1 (6 bases). The CDR3 runs 14 residues. Germline-derived CDR1 and CDR2 are MNHEY and SVGAGI. Trimming shortened V by 2 bases and J by 6 bases, and 11 bases separated the two germline ends. For the CDR3, the DNA is TGTGCCAGCAGTTACACAGGGCAGGGTCAGCCCCAGCATTTT. Encoded protein: CASSYTGQGQPQHF.

The chain carries TRBV18 and TRBJ2-2, with D possibly TRBD2 on 5 matching bases. Trimming shortened V by 1 base and J by 0 bases, and 9 bases separated the two germline ends. The CDR3 length is 16 residues. The germline V gene encodes CDR1 KGHSH and CDR2 LQKENI. CDR3 region: CASSPRERSNTGELFF. The DNA for the CDR3 is TGTGCCAGCTCACCACGGGAGCGCTCGAACACCGGGGAGCTGTTTTTT.

Here the CDR3 reads CASRGQLAGELFF. The CDR3 DNA reads as TGTGCCAGCAGGGGACAGCTCGCCGGGGAGCTGTTTTTT. The V and J genes are TRBV12-3 or TRBV12-4 and TRBJ2-2; 7 bases are a match to TRBD1. The CDR3 extends over 13 amino acids. Trimming at V came to 6 bases and at J to 6 bases, leaving 4 bases not matched to a gene.

The CDR3 DNA reads TGTGCCAGTAGTATAGTCCCAGGGCCGTACTACGAGCAGTACTTC. This codes for CASSIVPGPYYEQYF. The chain employs TRBV19 and TRBJ2-7; D may be TRBD1 (5 bases). V was pared by 1 base and J by 3 bases, with 13 bases between. This CDR3 is built from 15 residues. Looked up from germline, CDR1 is LNHDA and CDR2 is SQIVND (reference sequence).

This sequence joins TRBV28 and TRBJ2-7, with 8 bases lining up with TRBD1. Germline CDR1 is MDHEN and CDR2 is SYDVKM. After removal of 6 bases from V and 6 bases from J, the junction contained 7 bases not matched to a gene. The length of the CDR3 is 13 residues. In nucleotides, the CDR3 is TGTGCCAGCAGGGCGGACAGGGTCCGCGAGCAGTACTTC. This codes for CASRADRVREQYF.

The chain employs TRBV28 and TRBJ1-6, with 11 bases aligning to TRBD1. Germline CDR1 reads MDHEN; CDR2 reads SYDVKM. CDR3 length: 17 residues. V was pared by 5 bases and J by 7 bases, with 10 bases of the junction left unmatched. CDR3 coding DNA: TGTGCCAGCAGTCTAGGGCCGGGACAGGGGGAAAATTCACCCCTCCACTTT. Translation gives CASSLGPGQGENSPLHF.

This chain uses TRBV18 with TRBJ1-2; possibly TRBD1 for D (6 bases). CDR3 length: 13 amino acids. In germline, CDR1 is KGHSH, CDR2 LQKENI. Trimming left V 3 bases short and J 5 bases short, with 10 bases between. The CDR3 DNA sequence: TGTGCCAGCTCACCGGGGGCGGTTTATGGCTACACCTTC. Its translation: CASSPGAVYGYTF.

The chain carries TRBV7-2 and TRBJ1-5; D call uncertain. The CDR3 is 13 amino acids. CDR1 is SGHTA and CDR2 is FQGNSA in the germline V gene. V was clipped by 0 bases and J by 13 bases, with 13 bases between them. The CDR3 reads CASSLAKADPQHF. CDR3 nucleotide sequence: TGTGCCAGCAGCTTAGCTAAGGCGGATCCACAGCATTTT.

The count of this clone is one. The genes are TRBV5-1 and TRBJ1-1, with TRBD1 matching 11 bases. The V gene end was trimmed by 4 bases and the J gene end by 3 bases; junction bases not matched to a gene: 2. This CDR3 is built from 14 residues. CDR1 is SGHRS, CDR2 YFSETQ, per germline. The CDR3 coding sequence is TGCGCCAGCAGCGGACAGGGGGCATACACTGAAGCTTTCTTT. Amino acids: CASSGQGAYTEAFF.

As DNA, the CDR3 is TGTGCCAGCAGCCAAGACAGCACCTCTGGGGCCAACGTCCTGACTTTC. Residues: CASSQDSTSGANVLTF. The V and J genes are TRBV7-6 and TRBJ2-6; maybe TRBD1 (5 bases). This CDR3 comprises 16 residues. Germline CDR1 SGHVS, CDR2 FNYEAQ. V lost 5 bases and J lost 0, with 11 bases in between.

V usage is TRBV4-1 and J usage is TRBJ2-7; 14 bases line up with TRBD2. J was trimmed by 5 bases and V by 4 bases; bases with no gene match: 7. Per the germline V gene, CDR1 is MGHRA and CDR2 is YSYEKL. The CDR3 sequence is 16 residues long. The CDR3 here is CASSPPGTSGRNEQYF. Here the CDR3 DNA reads TGCGCCAGCAGCCCTCCAGGGACTAGCGGGAGAAACGAGCAGTACTTC.

The rearrangement links TRBV6-1 to TRBJ2-7; a possible D gene is TRBD2 (5 bases). The CDR3 is made up of 12 amino acids. Looked up from germline, CDR1 is MNHNS and CDR2 is SASEGT. V lost 7 bases, J lost 4 bases, and 11 bases lay in between. DNA of the CDR3: TGTGCCAGCACGAGAGGGCTTTACGAGCAGTACTTC. Translation gives CASTRGLYEQYF.

This sequence joins TRBV20-1 and TRBJ2-7; 9 nucleotides agree with TRBD1. Germline CDR1 is DFQATT and CDR2 is SNEGSKA (reference sequence). CDR3 length: 18 amino acids. V lost 3 bases and J lost 2; bases outside the gene matches: 17. In DNA form, the CDR3 reads TGCAGTGCTAGTACCGGGACAGGGTATCTACTTCGGGCCTACGAGCAGTACTTC. Translating gives CSASTGTGYLLRAYEQYF.

This sequence joins TRBV6-5 and TRBJ2-7, with 7 bases that match TRBD1. This CDR3 region has 15 residues. Germline values: CDR1 MNHEY, CDR2 SVGAGI. V lost 4 bases, J lost 5 bases, and 11 bases stayed unmatched. CDR3 in amino acids: CASSLVGTVANEQYF. The CDR3 region has the DNA TGTGCCAGCAGTTTAGTCGGGACAGTTGCCAACGAGCAGTACTTC.

The table lists this clone with a few counts. This chain uses TRBV19 with TRBJ2-1, with 7 bases fitting TRBD2. Germline V CDR1 and CDR2: LNHDA, SQIVND (reference sequence). Trimming cost V 6 bases and J 4 bases; bases outside gene matches: 6. CDR3 length equals 14 residues. The DNA for the CDR3 is TGTGCCAGTAGGAGCGGGGAAACTTACAATGAGCAGTTCTTC. Translation gives CASRSGETYNEQFF.